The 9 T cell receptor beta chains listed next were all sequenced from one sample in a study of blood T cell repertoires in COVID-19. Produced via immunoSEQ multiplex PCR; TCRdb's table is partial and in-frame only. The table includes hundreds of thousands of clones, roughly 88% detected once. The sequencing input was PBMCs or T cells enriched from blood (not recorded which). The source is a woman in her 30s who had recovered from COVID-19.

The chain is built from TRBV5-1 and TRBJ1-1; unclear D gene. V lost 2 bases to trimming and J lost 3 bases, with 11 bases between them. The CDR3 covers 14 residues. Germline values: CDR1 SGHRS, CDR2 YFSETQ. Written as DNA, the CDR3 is TGCGCCAGCAGCTTTCAAGCCGAGCACACTGAAGCTTTCTTT. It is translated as CASSFQAEHTEAFF.

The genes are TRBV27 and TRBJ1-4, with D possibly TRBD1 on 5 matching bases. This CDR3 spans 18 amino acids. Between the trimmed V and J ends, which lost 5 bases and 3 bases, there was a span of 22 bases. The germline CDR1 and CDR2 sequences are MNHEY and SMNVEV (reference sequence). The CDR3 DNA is TGTGCCAGCAGTCTCTCGTCGGGGTGGGGGAGGGCTAATGAAAAACTGTTTTTT. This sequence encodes CASSLSSGWGRANEKLFF.

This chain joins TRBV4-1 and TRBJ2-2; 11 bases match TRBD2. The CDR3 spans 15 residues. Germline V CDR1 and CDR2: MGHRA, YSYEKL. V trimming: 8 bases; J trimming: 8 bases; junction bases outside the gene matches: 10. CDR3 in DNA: TGCGCCAGCGGCTTAGCGGGGGGGCATCCGGGGGAGCTGTTTTTT. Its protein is CASGLAGGHPGELFF.

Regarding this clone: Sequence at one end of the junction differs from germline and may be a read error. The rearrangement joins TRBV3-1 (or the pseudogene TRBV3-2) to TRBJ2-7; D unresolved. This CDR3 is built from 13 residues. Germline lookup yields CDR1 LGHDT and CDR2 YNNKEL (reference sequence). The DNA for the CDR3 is TGTGCCAGCAGCCAAGATCCGTGGCAGGTGAACATCTTC. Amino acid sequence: CASSQDPWQVNIF.

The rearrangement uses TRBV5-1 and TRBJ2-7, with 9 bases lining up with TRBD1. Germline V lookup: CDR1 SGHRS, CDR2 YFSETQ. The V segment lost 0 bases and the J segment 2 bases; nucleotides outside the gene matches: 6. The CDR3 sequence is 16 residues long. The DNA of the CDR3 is TGCGCCAGCAGCTTGGGATGGGACAGGGTAACCTACGAGCAGTACTTC. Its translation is CASSLGWDRVTYEQYF.

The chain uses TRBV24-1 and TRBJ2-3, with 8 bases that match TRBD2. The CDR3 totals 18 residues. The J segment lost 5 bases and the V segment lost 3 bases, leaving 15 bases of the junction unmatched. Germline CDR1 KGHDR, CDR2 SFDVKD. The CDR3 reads CATSDPYVAGSGRDTQYF. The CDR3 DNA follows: TGTGCCACCAGTGATCCCTACGTAGCGGGATCGGGTCGAGATACGCAGTATTTT.

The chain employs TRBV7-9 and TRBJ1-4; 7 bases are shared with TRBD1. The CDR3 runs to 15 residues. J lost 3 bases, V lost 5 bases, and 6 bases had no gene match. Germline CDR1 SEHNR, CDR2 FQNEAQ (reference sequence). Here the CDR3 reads CASSGYRGPNEKLFF. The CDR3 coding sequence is TGTGCCAGCAGCGGGTACAGGGGACCTAATGAAAAACTGTTTTTT.

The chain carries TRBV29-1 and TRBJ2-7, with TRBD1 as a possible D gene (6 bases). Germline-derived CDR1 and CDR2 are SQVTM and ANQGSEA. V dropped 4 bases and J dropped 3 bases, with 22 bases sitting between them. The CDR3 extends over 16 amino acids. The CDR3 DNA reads TGCAGCGTTGTAGCAAGGGGGAGACTAATGGTCTACGAGCAGTACTTC. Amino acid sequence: CSVVARGRLMVYEQYF.

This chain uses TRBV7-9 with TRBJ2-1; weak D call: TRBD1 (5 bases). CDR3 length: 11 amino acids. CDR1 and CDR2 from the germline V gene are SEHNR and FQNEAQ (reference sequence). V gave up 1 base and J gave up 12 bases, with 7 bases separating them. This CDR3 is CASSLGRGQFF. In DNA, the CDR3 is TGTGCCAGCAGCTTAGGAAGGGGGCAGTTCTTC.